This T cell receptor beta chain was sequenced during a study of blood T cell repertoires in COVID-19. In the study overall: Sources were T cells, B-cell-depleted T cells, or PBMCs; the material itself was cDNA or gDNA.

Authors' data handling: Estimation of nucleated cell counts relied on the amplification of reference gene primers. Repertoires were generated with immunoSEQ multiplex PCR, while TCRdb's copy carries only in-frame clones and drops some. V, J and clone size were drawn from that table, and D and trimming were deduced from the DNA. The table records 150,000 to 200,000 clones, over 65% of them present only once. Per germline, CDR1 SQVTM and CDR2 ANQGSEA. The CDR3 covers 17 residues. The germline V and J ends were trimmed by 1 base and 5 bases, with 23 bases remaining between them. This chain links TRBV29-1 with TRBJ1-2; tentative D call: TRBD1 (6 bases). The clonotype originates from a woman older than 75 with acute or convalescent COVID-19. The source material was peripheral blood. The CDR3 DNA sequence: TGCAGCGTTGAAGCCCGGGGGGGCAGTGGAGGGAGTTATGGCTACACCTTC. This sequence encodes CSVEARGGSGGSYGYTF.